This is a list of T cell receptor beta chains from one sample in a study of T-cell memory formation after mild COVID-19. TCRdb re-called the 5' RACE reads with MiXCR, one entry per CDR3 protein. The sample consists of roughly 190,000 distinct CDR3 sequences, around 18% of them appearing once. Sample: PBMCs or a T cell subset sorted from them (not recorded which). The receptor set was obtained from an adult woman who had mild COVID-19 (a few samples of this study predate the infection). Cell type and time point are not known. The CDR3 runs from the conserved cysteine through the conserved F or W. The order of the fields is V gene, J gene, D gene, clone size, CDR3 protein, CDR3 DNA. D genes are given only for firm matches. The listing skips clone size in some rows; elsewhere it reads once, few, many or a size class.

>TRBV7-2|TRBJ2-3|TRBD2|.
CASSTTSGRVTDTQYF
TGTGCCAGCAGCACGACTAGCGGGAGGGTTACAGATACGCAGTATTTT
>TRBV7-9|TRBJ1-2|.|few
CASSLVAVVGYGYTF
TGTGCCAGCAGCTTAGTGGCAGTAGTCGGCTATGGCTACACCTTC
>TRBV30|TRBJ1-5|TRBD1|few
CAWSLGTGRPQHF
TGTGCCTGGAGCCTCGGGACAGGGAGGCCCCAGCATTTT
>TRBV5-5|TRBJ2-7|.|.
CASKTGTEAYEQYF
TGTGCCAGCAAAACCGGGACGGAAGCCTACGAGCAGTACTTC
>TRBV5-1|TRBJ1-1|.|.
CASRDRGVTNTEAFF
TGCGCCAGCAGGGATAGGGGTGTGACGAACACTGAAGCTTTCTTT
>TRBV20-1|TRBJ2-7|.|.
CSARGVTGKDYEQYF
TGCAGTGCTAGAGGCGTTACCGGGAAAGATTACGAGCAGTACTTC
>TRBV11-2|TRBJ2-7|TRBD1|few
CASSLVLGQASYEQYF
TGTGCCAGCAGCTTAGTCTTAGGACAGGCCTCCTACGAGCAGTACTTC
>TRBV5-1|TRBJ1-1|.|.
CASSLQGSFDTEAFF
TGCGCCAGCAGCTTGCAGGGGAGTTTTGACACTGAAGCTTTCTTT
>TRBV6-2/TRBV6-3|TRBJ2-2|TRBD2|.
CASNGLAGNTGELFF
TGTGCCAGCAACGGACTAGCGGGGAACACCGGGGAGCTGTTTTTT
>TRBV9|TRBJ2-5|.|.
CASSVMGSHREETQYF
TGTGCCAGCAGCGTAATGGGGAGTCACAGGGAGGAGACCCAGTACTTC
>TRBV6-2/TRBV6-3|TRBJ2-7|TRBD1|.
CAGTGSYF
TGTGCCGGGACAGGGTCGTACTTC
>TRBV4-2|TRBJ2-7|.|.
CASSPDSSYEQYF
TGTGCCAGCAGCCCGGACAGCTCCTACGAGCAGTACTTC
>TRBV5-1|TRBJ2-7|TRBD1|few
CASSLRGGQGAGEQYF
TGCGCCAGCAGCTTGAGAGGGGGACAGGGGGCCGGCGAGCAGTACTTC
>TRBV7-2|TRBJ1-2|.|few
CASSLAVVGGYTF
TGTGCCAGCAGCCTCGCTGTGGTCGGGGGCTACACCTTC
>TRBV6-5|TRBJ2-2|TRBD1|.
CASSSDRGRSGELFF
TGTGCCAGCAGTTCGGACAGGGGGCGATCCGGGGAGCTGTTTTTT
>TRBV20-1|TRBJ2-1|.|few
CSAERTYNEQFF
TGCAGTGCTGAACGCACCTACAATGAGCAGTTCTTC
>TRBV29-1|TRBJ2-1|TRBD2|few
CSVETGLGPNEQFF
TGCAGCGTTGAAACTGGACTAGGTCCTAATGAGCAGTTCTTC
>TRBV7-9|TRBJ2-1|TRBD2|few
CASRDGRARSYNEQFF
TGTGCCAGCAGGGACGGGAGGGCAAGGTCCTACAATGAGCAGTTCTTC
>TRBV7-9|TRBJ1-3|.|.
CASSLVGNSGNTIYF
TGTGCCAGCAGCTTGGTCGGGAACTCTGGAAACACCATATATTTT
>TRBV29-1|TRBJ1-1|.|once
CSVGSGGNTEAFF
TGCAGCGTTGGGTCCGGGGGGAACACTGAAGCTTTCTTT
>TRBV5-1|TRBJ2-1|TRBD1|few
CASRRTGGNEQFF
TGCGCCAGCAGACGGACAGGGGGAAATGAGCAGTTCTTC
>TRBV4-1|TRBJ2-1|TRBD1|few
CASSQAGTGGWNEQFF
TGCGCCAGCAGCCAAGCCGGGACAGGGGGTTGGAATGAGCAGTTCTTC
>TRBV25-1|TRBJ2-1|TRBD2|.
CASQGKGGLADYNEQFF
TGTGCCAGCCAGGGAAAAGGGGGACTAGCGGATTACAATGAGCAGTTCTTC
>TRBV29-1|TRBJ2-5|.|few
CSVDGGRGDIQETQYF
TGCAGCGTTGACGGTGGAAGGGGGGATATCCAAGAGACCCAGTACTTC
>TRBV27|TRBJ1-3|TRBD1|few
CASRQGGGNTIYF
TGTGCCAGTCGACAGGGGGGTGGAAACACCATATATTTT
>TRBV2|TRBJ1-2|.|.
CASRILEGYTF
TGTGCCAGCCGCATACTAGAAGGCTACACCTTC
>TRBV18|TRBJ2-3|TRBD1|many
CASSPRTGRTDTQYF
TGTGCCAGCTCACCGAGGACAGGGCGAACAGATACGCAGTATTTT
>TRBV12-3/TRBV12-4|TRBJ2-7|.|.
CASSSTGRSCYEQYF
TGTGCCAGCAGTTCTACAGGGCGAAGTTGCTACGAGCAGTACTTC
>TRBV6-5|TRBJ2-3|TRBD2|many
CASRRRGLAGMDTQYF
TGTGCCAGCAGACGGCGGGGACTAGCGGGGATGGATACGCAGTATTTT
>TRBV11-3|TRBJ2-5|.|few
CASSLLVREETQYF
TGTGCCAGCAGCTTATTGGTCAGGGAAGAGACCCAGTACTTC
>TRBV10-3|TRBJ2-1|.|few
CAISDTSLGGAEQFF
TGTGCCATCAGTGATACATCTTTAGGGGGTGCTGAGCAGTTCTTC
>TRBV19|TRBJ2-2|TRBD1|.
CASSLDRGWSGELFF
TGTGCCAGTAGTTTAGACAGGGGATGGAGCGGGGAGCTGTTTTTT
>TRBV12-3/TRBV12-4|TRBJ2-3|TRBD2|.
CASSLLATSTDTQYF
TGTGCCAGCAGCCTACTAGCGACTAGCACAGATACGCAGTATTTT
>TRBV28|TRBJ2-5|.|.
CASSPRRGRETQYF
TGTGCCAGCAGTCCTAGGAGGGGTAGAGAGACCCAGTACTTC
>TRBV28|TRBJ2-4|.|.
CASSPNDRLAKNIQYF
TGTGCCAGCAGTCCGAACGACAGGTTAGCCAAAAACATTCAGTACTTC